One and the same sample provided the 30 T cell receptor beta chains below, sequenced in a study of T cell responses to AZD1222 COVID-19 vaccine. The data were produced by immunoSEQ multiplex PCR, yet TCRdb's version contains in-frame clones alone and is incomplete. The sample has some 180,000 clones; approximately 94% are singletons. The sample here was peripheral blood, taken 28 days after the second AZD1222 dose. All receptors derive from an adult who received the AZD1222 COVID-19 vaccine.

This clone was counted a single time. V and J are TRBV11-2 and TRBJ1-4; 8 bases fit TRBD1. V trimming: 5 bases; J trimming: 5 bases; junction bases outside the gene matches: 4. CDR1 and CDR2 from the germline V gene are SGHAT and FQNNGV. The CDR3 is 14 amino acids. This CDR3 reads CASSTSGGNEKLFF. The DNA of the CDR3 is TGTGCCAGCAGCACCTCAGGGGGCAATGAAAAACTGTTTTTT.

The V and J genes are TRBV2 and TRBJ2-1; 9 bases are a match to TRBD1. Germline V CDR1 and CDR2: SNHLY, FYNNEI. V lost 9 bases, J lost 5 bases, and 8 bases stayed unmatched. There are 14 residues in the CDR3. The CDR3 DNA sequence: TGTGCCAGAAGACCGGGACAGGGAAACAATGAGCAGTTCTTC. Its protein product is CARRPGQGNNEQFF.

The chain recombines TRBV15 with TRBJ1-3, with D hard to call. Trimming left V 5 bases short and J 3 bases short, with 14 bases between. Germline V gene sequence: CDR1 LNHNV, CDR2 YYDKDF (reference sequence). This CDR3 region has 15 residues. DNA of the CDR3: TGTGCCACCAGCCCCGCGGAGTGGAGTGGAAACACCATATATTTT. It is translated as CATSPAEWSGNTIYF.

The gene calls are TRBV20-1 and TRBJ1-1; weak D call: TRBD1 (6 bases). The CDR3 length is 13 residues. Germline CDR1 is DFQATT and CDR2 is SNEGSKA (reference sequence). The V and J ends lost 3 bases and 5 bases respectively, with 13 bases between them. CDR3 DNA: TGCAGTGCTAGTACGTTGGGGGCGACTGAAGCTTTCTTT. Residues: CSASTLGATEAFF.

This clone was counted once. The rearrangement joins TRBV10-3 to TRBJ1-1; D call uncertain. Looked up from germline, CDR1 is ENHRY and CDR2 is SYGVKD. The CDR3 contains 13 residues. V lost 8 bases, J lost 4 bases, and 14 bases lay in between. The CDR3 DNA follows: TGTGCCATCGCTGCAGAGGGAACCACTGAAGCTTTCTTT. Amino acids: CAIAAEGTTEAFF.

The chain combines TRBV7-8 with TRBJ1-6, with no clear D. The CDR3 consists of 16 residues. Trimming removed 0 bases at V and 8 bases at J, with 14 bases between. Germline V gene sequence: CDR1 SGHVS, CDR2 FQNEAQ. The CDR3 bases are TGTGCCAGCAGCTTAGCGAGGGTTACAGAGTATTCACCCCTCCACTTT. Its translation is CASSLARVTEYSPLHF.

The CDR3 loop reads CASSRPGPPWSYTF. CDR3 DNA sequence: TGTGCCAGCAGCCGTCCGGGCCCTCCTTGGAGCTACACCTTC. This chain links TRBV3-1 (or the pseudogene TRBV3-2) with TRBJ1-2, with D hard to call. CDR1 and CDR2 from the germline V gene are LGHDT and YNNKEL (reference sequence). The V end lost 4 bases, the J end lost 9 bases, and 18 bases lay between the germline ends. The CDR3 sequence is 14 residues long.

The chain links TRBV7-9 to TRBJ1-3, with D perhaps matching TRBD1 (5 bases). The CDR3 extends over 14 amino acids. Germline V gene sequence: CDR1 SEHNR, CDR2 FQNEAQ (reference sequence). V was cut by 6 bases and J by 8 bases, with 17 bases left in between. The CDR3 loop reads CASSFGQARDTIYF. CDR3 bases: TGTGCCAGCAGTTTCGGACAAGCGAGGGACACCATATATTTT.

The V gene is TRBV7-2, the J gene TRBJ2-1; 12 nucleotides line up with TRBD2. Germline CDR1 is SGHTA and CDR2 is FQGNSA. Unmatched junction bases numbered 7, after V lost 5 bases and J lost 8 bases. This CDR3 comprises 15 residues. The CDR3: CASSPRLAGVDEQFF. The CDR3 DNA reads as TGTGCCAGCAGCCCAAGACTAGCGGGGGTGGATGAGCAGTTCTTC.

CDR3 sequence (DNA): TGTGCCAGCTCACCCTACCAGGGCAAGCAAGAGACCCAGTACTTC. This sequence encodes CASSPYQGKQETQYF. The chain employs TRBV18 and TRBJ2-5; perhaps TRBD1 as D (5 bases). The V gene lost 3 bases and the J gene lost 2 bases, with 13 bases spanning the gap. The CDR3 covers 15 residues. Germline V gene data show CDR1 as KGHSH and CDR2 as LQKENI.

The CDR3 region has the DNA TGTGCCAGCAGTTTATATGGCACATTTGGGAGTGATCAGCCCCAGCATTTT. It codes for CASSLYGTFGSDQPQHF. The V gene is TRBV27, the J gene TRBJ1-5; D is unclear. V was shortened by 1 base and J by 5 bases, with 18 bases between the two germline ends. The CDR3 spans 17 residues. Germline V gene data show CDR1 as MNHEY and CDR2 as SMNVEV (reference sequence).

This clone was observed a single time. The rearrangement uses TRBV5-1 and TRBJ1-1; TRBD1 aligns across 9 bases. The V and J ends lost 0 bases and 1 base, in that order; junction bases with no gene match: 10. Germline CDR1 reads SGHRS; CDR2 reads YFSETQ. The CDR3 covers 18 residues. The CDR3 region has the DNA TGCGCCAGCAGCTTGGCCTCCGGGACAGGGAGAGCGAACACTGAAGCTTTCTTT. It specifies CASSLASGTGRANTEAFF.

CDR3 nucleotides: TGTGCCAGCAGTTACCAAGGAGGGGGCTATGGCTACACCTTC. Residues: CASSYQGGGYGYTF. The chain has TRBV6-5 and TRBJ1-2; possible D gene TRBD1, 6 bases. Germline V gene data show CDR1 as MNHEY and CDR2 as SVGAGI. The CDR3 contains 14 residues. The V and J ends lost 2 bases and 4 bases respectively, with 11 bases between them.

As concerns this clone: Other DNA sequences within the sample encode an identical CDR3. The chain is built from TRBV29-1 and TRBJ1-1; 7 bases agree with TRBD1. The CDR3 runs to 15 residues. Looked up from germline, CDR1 is SQVTM and CDR2 is ANQGSEA. The junction had 10 bases not matched to a gene; V was cut back by 6 bases and J by 0 bases. In nucleotides, the CDR3 is TGCAGCGTAGTCCGGGACAGCCTAATGAACACTGAAGCTTTCTTT. It encodes CSVVRDSLMNTEAFF.

The chain links TRBV6-5 to TRBJ1-4; a possible D gene is TRBD1 (6 bases). Germline V gene sequence: CDR1 MNHEY, CDR2 SVGAGI. V shed 6 bases and J shed 11 bases, with 13 bases lying between them. CDR3 length: 12 residues. The CDR3 nucleotides are TGTGCCAGCAGCAGGGGTGGCGGGAAACTGTTTTTT. Amino acid sequence: CASSRGGGKLFF.

The chain joins TRBV3-1 (or the pseudogene TRBV3-2) to TRBJ1-1; 10 positions match TRBD1. The CDR3 length is 19 residues. The V segment lost 4 bases and the J segment 0 bases; nucleotides outside the gene matches: 14. CDR1 and CDR2 from the germline V gene are LGHDT and YNNKEL (reference sequence). DNA for the CDR3: TGTGCCAGCAGCCCCCGACGGACAGGGGGGGTCGTCATGAACACTGAAGCTTTCTTT. It specifies CASSPRRTGGVVMNTEAFF.

This chain connects TRBV28 to TRBJ2-7, with 8 positions matching TRBD1. Germline loops: CDR1 MDHEN, CDR2 SYDVKM. This CDR3 is built from 14 residues. J lost 7 bases, V lost 7 bases, and 12 bases had no gene match. The CDR3 reads CASILDRGLGEQYF. The CDR3 nucleotides are TGTGCCAGCATCCTTGACAGGGGCCTCGGGGAGCAGTACTTC.

This chain joins TRBV10-3 and TRBJ2-3, with 7 bases lining up with TRBD1. CDR1 ENHRY and CDR2 SYGVKD come from the germline V gene. Trimming removed 5 bases from V and 11 bases from J; junction bases left unmatched: 4. The CDR3 consists of 11 residues. CDR3 DNA: TGTGCCATCAGTTGGACAGGCGAGCAGTATTTT. Residues: CAISWTGEQYF.

CDR3 region: CASSSGTLETQYF. The CDR3 nucleotides are TGTGCCAGCAGCTCGGGAACCTTAGAGACCCAGTACTTC. V and J are TRBV5-4 and TRBJ2-5, with TRBD2 as a possible D gene (5 bases). Trimming took off 3 bases at V and 4 bases at J, with 10 bases between the two ends. The length of the CDR3 is 13 residues. CDR1 and CDR2 from the germline V gene are SGHNT and YYREEE (reference sequence). The full variable domain, its missing parts supplied by reference TRBV5-4 and TRBJ2-5, is ETGVTQSPTHLIKTRGQQVTLRCSSQSGHNTVSWYQQALGQGPQFIFQYYREEENGRGNFPPRFSGLQFPNYSSELNVNALELDDSALYLCASSSGTLETQYFGPGTRLLVL.

The rearrangement links TRBV7-3 to TRBJ2-1; 13 nucleotides line up with TRBD2. CDR1 SGHTA and CDR2 FQGTGA come from the germline V gene. After removal of 7 bases from V and 9 bases from J, the junction contained 9 bases not matched to a gene. The CDR3 loop spans 15 amino acids. The DNA for the CDR3 is TGTGCCAGCACCGCGACTAGCGGGGGGCGTGCTGAGCAGTTCTTC. Translation gives CASTATSGGRAEQFF. The variable domain in full, completed from reference TRBV7-3 and TRBJ2-1, reads GAGVSQTPSNKVTEKGKYVELRCDPISGHTALYWYRQSLGQGPEFLIYFQGTGAADDSGLPNDRFFAVRPEGSVSTLKIQRTERGDSAVYLCASTATSGGRAEQFFGPGTRLTVL.

This chain connects TRBV5-6 to TRBJ2-1, with 13 bases lining up with TRBD2. The CDR3 totals 13 residues. CDR1 is SGHDT, CDR2 YYEEEE, per germline. J gave up 12 bases and V 4 bases, and 4 bases lay outside the gene matches. CDR3 region: CASSPGLAGRQFF. CDR3 nucleotide sequence: TGTGCCAGCAGCCCGGGACTAGCGGGGAGGCAGTTCTTC.

The rearrangement joins TRBV9 to TRBJ1-1, with 7 bases matching TRBD1. V lost 6 bases and J lost 7; bases outside the gene matches: 12. The CDR3 is 14 residues long. Germline values: CDR1 SGDLS, CDR2 YYNGEE. CDR3 sequence reads: CASTPVAGGVEAFF. DNA for the CDR3: TGTGCCAGCACCCCCGTCGCAGGGGGGGTTGAAGCTTTCTTT.

The genes are TRBV3-1 (or the pseudogene TRBV3-2) and TRBJ1-1; weak D call: TRBD1 (6 bases). Germline CDR1 LGHDT, CDR2 YNNKEL (reference sequence). Trimming removed 5 bases from V and 7 bases from J, with 11 bases in between. This CDR3 has 12 amino acids. CDR3 nucleotides: TGTGCCAGCAGCTCAGGGGTGAGTGAAGCTTTCTTT. As protein: CASSSGVSEAFF.

The chain employs TRBV6-5 and TRBJ2-3, with 8 bases lining up with TRBD2. This CDR3 region has 16 residues. CDR1 is MNHEY, CDR2 SVGAGI, per germline. J gave up 2 bases and V 0 bases, and 4 bases lay outside the gene matches. The CDR3: CASSYSTSGYTDTQYF. The CDR3 nucleotides read TGTGCCAGCAGTTACTCTACTAGCGGCTACACAGATACGCAGTATTTT.

V and J are TRBV6-2 or TRBV6-3 and TRBJ1-2, with D unresolved. This CDR3 is 13 amino acids long. V gave up 6 bases and J gave up 4 bases, with 12 bases separating them. CDR1 is MNHEY, CDR2 SVGEGT, per germline. The CDR3 DNA is TGTGCCAGCAGCAACTCTTCCCCCTATGGCTACACCTTC. It specifies CASSNSSPYGYTF.

V gene TRBV9 combines with J gene TRBJ2-3, with 7 bases aligning to TRBD1. Germline assignment: CDR1 SGDLS and CDR2 YYNGEE. The CDR3 consists of 13 residues. The J segment lost 6 bases and the V segment lost 4 bases, leaving 5 bases of the junction unmatched. CDR3 in DNA: TGTGCCAGCAGCCGACAGGGTAGGGATACGCAGTATTTT. This translates into CASSRQGRDTQYF. The entire variable domain, with the rest obtained from reference TRBV9 and TRBJ2-3, is as follows: DSGVTQTPKHLITATGQRVTLRCSPRSGDLSVYWYQQSLDQGLQFLIQYYNGEERAKGNILERFSAQQFPDLHSELNLSSLELGDSALYFCASSRQGRDTQYFGPGTRLTVL.

The chain employs TRBV5-1 and TRBJ1-3; unclear D gene. The CDR3 totals 16 residues. The ends were cut back, 1 base at V and 0 bases at J, with 11 bases in the middle. Per germline, CDR1 SGHRS and CDR2 YFSETQ. The CDR3 loop reads CASSLNAGNSGNTIYF. CDR3 nucleotide sequence: TGCGCCAGCAGCTTGAACGCAGGCAACTCTGGAAACACCATATATTTT.

The V gene is TRBV5-6, the J gene TRBJ2-7; 9 nucleotides line up with TRBD2. The CDR3 is 15 amino acids. Germline values: CDR1 SGHDT, CDR2 YYEEEE. V gave up 2 bases and J gave up 0 bases; unmatched junction bases: 3. The CDR3 coding sequence is TGTGCCAGCAGCTTCCAGCGGGAGGTCTCCTACGAGCAGTACTTC. It encodes CASSFQREVSYEQYF.

Here the CDR3 DNA reads TGTGCCAGTAGTTACAGGTTCGGTTCACCCCTCCACTTT. This encodes CASSYRFGSPLHF. This chain joins TRBV19 and TRBJ1-6, with a weak D call TRBD1 (5 bases). The germline gives CDR1 LNHDA, CDR2 SQIVND (reference sequence). The CDR3 has 13 residues. V shed 5 bases and J shed 9 bases, with 11 bases lying between them. Using reference TRBV19 and TRBJ1-6 for the parts outside the CDR3, the full variable domain is DGGITQSPKYLFRKEGQNVTLSCEQNLNHDAMYWYRQDPGQGLRLIYYSQIVNDFQKGDIAEGYSVSREKKESFPLTVTSAQKNPTAFYLCASSYRFGSPLHFGNGTRLTVT.

The chain is built from TRBV28 and TRBJ2-7, with TRBD2 matching over 7 bases. The CDR3 is 16 amino acids. The V segment lost 5 bases and the J segment 7 bases; nucleotides outside the gene matches: 17. Germline CDR1 MDHEN, CDR2 SYDVKM. Here the CDR3 reads CASSPKGLREFGEQYF. Here the CDR3 DNA reads TGTGCCAGCAGTCCCAAGGGCCTGCGGGAGTTCGGTGAGCAGTACTTC.